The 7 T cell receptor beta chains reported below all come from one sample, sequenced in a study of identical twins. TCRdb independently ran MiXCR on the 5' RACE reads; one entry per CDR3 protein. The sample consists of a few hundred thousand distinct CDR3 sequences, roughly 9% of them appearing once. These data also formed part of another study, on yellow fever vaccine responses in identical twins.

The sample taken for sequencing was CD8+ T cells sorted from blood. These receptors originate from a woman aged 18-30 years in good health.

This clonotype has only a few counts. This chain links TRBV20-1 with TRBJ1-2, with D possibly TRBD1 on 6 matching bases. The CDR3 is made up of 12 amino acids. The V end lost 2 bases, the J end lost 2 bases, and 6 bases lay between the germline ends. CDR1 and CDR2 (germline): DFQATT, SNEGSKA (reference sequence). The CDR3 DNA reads TGCAGTGCTAGAACAGGGAACTATGGCTACACCTTC. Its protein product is CSARTGNYGYTF.

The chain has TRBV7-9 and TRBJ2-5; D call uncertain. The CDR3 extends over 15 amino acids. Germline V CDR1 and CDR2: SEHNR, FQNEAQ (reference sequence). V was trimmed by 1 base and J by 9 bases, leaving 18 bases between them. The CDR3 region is CASSLDLLPVESQYF. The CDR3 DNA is TGTGCCAGCAGCTTAGATTTGCTGCCGGTGGAGTCCCAGTACTTC. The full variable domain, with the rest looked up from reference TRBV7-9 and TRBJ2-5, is DTGVSQNPRHKITKRGQNVTFRCDPISEHNRLYWYRQTLGQGPEFLTYFQNEAQLEKSRLLSDRFSAERPKGSFSTLEIQRTEQGDSAMYLCASSLDLLPVESQYFGPGTRLLVL.

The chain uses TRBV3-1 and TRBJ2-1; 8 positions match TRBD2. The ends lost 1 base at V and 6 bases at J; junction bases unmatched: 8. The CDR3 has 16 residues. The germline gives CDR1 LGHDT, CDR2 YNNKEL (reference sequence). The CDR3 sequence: CASSQGDGRACNEQFF. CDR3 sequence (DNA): TGTGCCAGCAGCCAAGGGGACGGGAGGGCCTGCAATGAGCAGTTCTTC.

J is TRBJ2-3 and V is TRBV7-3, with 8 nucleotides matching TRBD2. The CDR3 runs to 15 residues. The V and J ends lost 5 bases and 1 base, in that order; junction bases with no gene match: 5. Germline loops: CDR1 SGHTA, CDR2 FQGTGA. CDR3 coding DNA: TGTGCCAGCAGCCAAGCGGGGGAAGGCACAGATACGCAGTATTTT. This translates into CASSQAGEGTDTQYF.

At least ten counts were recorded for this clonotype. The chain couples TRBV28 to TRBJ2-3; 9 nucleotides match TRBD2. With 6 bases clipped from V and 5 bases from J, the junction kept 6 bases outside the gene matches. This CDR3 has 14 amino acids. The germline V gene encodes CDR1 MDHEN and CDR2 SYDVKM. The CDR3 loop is CASSIAGAKDTQYF. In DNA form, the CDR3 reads TGTGCCAGCAGCATAGCGGGAGCAAAAGATACGCAGTATTTT. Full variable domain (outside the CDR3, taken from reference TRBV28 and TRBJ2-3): DVKVTQSSRYLVKRTGEKVFLECVQDMDHENMFWYRQDPGLGLRLIYFSYDVKMKEKGDIPEGYSVSREKKERFSLILESASTNQTSMYLCASSIAGAKDTQYFGPGTRLTVL.

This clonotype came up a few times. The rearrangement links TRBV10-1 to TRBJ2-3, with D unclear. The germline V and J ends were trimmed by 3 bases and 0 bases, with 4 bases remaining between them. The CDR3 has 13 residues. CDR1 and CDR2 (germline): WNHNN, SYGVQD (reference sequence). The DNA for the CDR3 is TGCGCCAGCAGTGACGGGAGCACAGATACGCAGTATTTT. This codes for CASSDGSTDTQYF.

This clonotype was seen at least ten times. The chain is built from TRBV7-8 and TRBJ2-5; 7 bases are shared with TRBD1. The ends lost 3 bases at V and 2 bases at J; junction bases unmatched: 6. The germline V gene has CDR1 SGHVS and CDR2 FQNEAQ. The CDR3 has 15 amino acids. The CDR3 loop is CASSFTPGQQETQYF. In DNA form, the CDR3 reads TGTGCCAGCAGCTTTACCCCGGGACAGCAAGAGACCCAGTACTTC.